The rows below give T cell receptor beta chains drawn from one sample of a study of shared clonotypes between healthy human individuals. Assay: immunoSEQ multiplex PCR; the TCRdb copy retains only in-frame clones and omits some. The data hold millions of clones, with 90% to 95% observed a single time. Sample: naive CD4+ T cells sorted from blood. All receptors derive from a man aged 18 to 29 in good health. Both conserved end residues are part of each CDR3. The D gene is left open where the match is weak. Some rows have no size entry. The others give once, few or many, or a class for an expanded clone.

V: TRBV7-9
J: TRBJ2-7
size: .
D: .
CDR3: CASCDGIYEQYF
DNA: TGTGCCAGTTGCGACGGAATCTACGAGCAGTACTTC

V: TRBV7-9
J: TRBJ2-7
size: once
D: TRBD1
CDR3: CASSLALGQGSYEQYF
DNA: TGTGCCAGCAGCCTCGCATTGGGACAGGGGTCCTACGAGCAGTACTTC

V: TRBV5-6
J: TRBJ2-6
size: once
D: TRBD1
CDR3: CASSFTTGGSGANVLTF
DNA: TGTGCCAGCAGCTTTACGACAGGGGGCTCTGGGGCCAACGTCCTGACTTTC

V: TRBV6-5
J: TRBJ1-4
size: once
D: .
CDR3: CASRPGTEREKLFF
DNA: TGTGCCAGCAGGCCCGGGACGGAAAGAGAAAAACTGTTTTTT

V: TRBV30
J: TRBJ2-1
size: .
D: .
CDR3: CAWSPGEPYNEQFF
DNA: TGTGCCTGGAGTCCCGGTGAGCCCTACAATGAGCAGTTCTTC

V: TRBV5-4
J: TRBJ1-1
size: .
D: TRBD1
CDR3: CASSPQPGQGALNTEAFF
DNA: TGTGCCAGCAGCCCCCAACCGGGACAGGGGGCTTTGAACACTGAAGCTTTCTTT

V: TRBV28
J: TRBJ2-2
size: .
D: .
CDR3: CASSSGLLHTGELFF
DNA: TGTGCCAGCAGTAGTGGACTACTACACACCGGGGAGCTGTTTTTT

V: TRBV9
J: TRBJ2-2
size: .
D: TRBD2
CDR3: CASTEGPGGTGELFF
DNA: TGTGCCAGCACCGAGGGCCCGGGGGGCACCGGGGAGCTGTTTTTT

V: TRBV4-1
J: TRBJ1-3
size: .
D: .
CDR3: CASSQGGSSGNTIYF
DNA: TGCGCCAGCAGCCAAGGAGGCAGCTCTGGAAACACCATATATTTT

V: TRBV6-5
J: TRBJ1-1
size: .
D: .
CDR3: CASSYSHGVTEAFF
DNA: TGTGCCAGCAGTTACTCCCATGGGGTCACTGAAGCTTTCTTT

V: TRBV2
J: TRBJ2-3
size: once
D: TRBD2
CDR3: CASRGLADLTDTQYF
DNA: TGTGCCAGCAGGGGACTAGCGGACCTCACAGATACGCAGTATTTT

V: TRBV4-3
J: TRBJ2-4
size: .
D: TRBD2
CDR3: CASSQDGLAGTVRYF
DNA: TGCGCCAGCAGCCAAGATGGGCTAGCGGGGACTGTACGGTACTTC

V: TRBV5-1
J: TRBJ2-6
size: .
D: .
CDR3: CASSLGGRSGANVLTF
DNA: TGCGCCAGCAGCTTGGGCGGGCGCTCTGGGGCCAACGTCCTGACTTTC

V: TRBV25-1
J: TRBJ2-5
size: .
D: TRBD1
CDR3: CASRKGQAFQETQYF
DNA: TGTGCCAGCAGGAAGGGACAGGCTTTCCAAGAGACCCAGTACTTC

V: TRBV10-1
J: TRBJ2-7
size: .
D: TRBD2
CDR3: CASSPGVAGGYEQYF
DNA: TGCGCCAGCAGCCCCGGCGTAGCGGGAGGATACGAGCAGTACTTC

V: TRBV6-5
J: TRBJ1-1
size: .
D: TRBD1
CDR3: CASRDPRTGNTEAFF
DNA: TGTGCCAGCAGAGACCCTCGGACAGGGAACACTGAAGCTTTCTTT

V: TRBV5-1
J: TRBJ2-3
size: .
D: .
CDR3: CASSSTTFSTDTQYF
DNA: TGCGCCAGCAGCTCCACGACCTTTAGCACAGATACGCAGTATTTT

V: TRBV13
J: TRBJ2-1
size: .
D: .
CDR3: CASSLKQVNNEQFF
DNA: TGTGCCAGCAGCTTAAAACAGGTTAACAATGAGCAGTTCTTC

V: TRBV5-4
J: TRBJ2-3
size: .
D: .
CDR3: CASSQEFSTDTQYF
DNA: TGTGCCAGCAGCCAGGAATTTAGCACAGATACGCAGTATTTT

V: TRBV11-1
J: TRBJ2-1
size: .
D: TRBD1
CDR3: CASSLLRDRGMNEQFF
DNA: TGTGCCAGCAGCTTGCTAAGGGACAGGGGGATGAATGAGCAGTTCTTC

V: TRBV28
J: TRBJ1-1
size: .
D: .
CDR3: CASSLYRGASTEAFF
DNA: TGTGCCAGCAGTTTATATAGAGGGGCGAGCACTGAAGCTTTCTTT

V: TRBV28
J: TRBJ2-3
size: .
D: .
CDR3: CASSSAGTDTQYF
DNA: TGTGCCAGCAGTTCCGCGGGCACAGATACGCAGTATTTT

V: TRBV5-1
J: TRBJ2-7
size: .
D: TRBD1
CDR3: CASSPAPGQGIYEQYF
DNA: TGCGCCAGCAGCCCAGCCCCGGGACAGGGAATCTACGAGCAGTACTTC

V: TRBV2
J: TRBJ2-1
size: .
D: .
CDR3: CASSAWSDEQFF
DNA: TGTGCCAGCAGTGCTTGGTCGGATGAGCAGTTCTTC

V: TRBV27
J: TRBJ2-7
size: .
D: TRBD2
CDR3: CASRLGTSGSYEQYF
DNA: TGTGCCAGCAGACTGGGGACTAGCGGATCCTACGAGCAGTACTTC

V: TRBV5-6
J: TRBJ2-3
size: .
D: .
CDR3: CASSLAVDSTDTQYF
DNA: TGTGCCAGCAGCTTGGCGGTGGACTCCACAGATACGCAGTATTTT

V: TRBV19
J: TRBJ2-6
size: .
D: .
CDR3: CASSTYGSGANVLTF
DNA: TGTGCCAGTAGTACTTACGGCTCTGGGGCCAACGTCCTGACTTTC

V: TRBV7-9
J: TRBJ2-3
size: .
D: .
CDR3: CASSLDVATDTQYF
DNA: TGTGCCAGCAGCTTAGATGTTGCCACAGATACGCAGTATTTT

V: TRBV7-2
J: TRBJ2-1
size: .
D: .
CDR3: CASSLGAGAVYNEQFF
DNA: TGTGCCAGCAGCCTCGGTGCGGGGGCGGTCTACAATGAGCAGTTCTTC

V: TRBV6-1
J: TRBJ2-6
size: once
D: .
CDR3: CASSVGESGANVLTF
DNA: TGTGCCAGCAGTGTGGGAGAGTCTGGGGCCAACGTCCTGACTTTC

V: TRBV7-2
J: TRBJ2-1
size: .
D: .
CDR3: CASSLRDLVNEQFF
DNA: TGTGCCAGCAGCTTGCGGGACTTAGTCAATGAGCAGTTCTTC

V: TRBV5-6
J: TRBJ2-5
size: once
D: TRBD2
CDR3: CASSGPTSGSQETQYF
DNA: TGTGCCAGCAGCGGACCGACTAGCGGATCACAAGAGACCCAGTACTTC

V: TRBV9
J: TRBJ1-2
size: .
D: .
CDR3: CASSVAPQGIYGYTF
DNA: TGTGCCAGCAGCGTTGCCCCACAGGGAATCTATGGCTACACCTTC

V: TRBV7-2
J: TRBJ1-2
size: .
D: .
CDR3: CASSSGRVNYGYTF
DNA: TGTGCCAGCAGCTCAGGTCGGGTTAACTATGGCTACACCTTC

V: TRBV5-6
J: TRBJ1-1
size: once
D: TRBD1
CDR3: CASSPQGAFYGTEAFF
DNA: TGTGCCAGCAGCCCGCAGGGGGCCTTTTACGGCACTGAAGCTTTCTTT

V: TRBV10-3
J: TRBJ2-5
size: .
D: .
CDR3: CATLSEPQETQYF
DNA: TGTGCCACCCTATCGGAACCCCAAGAGACCCAGTACTTC

V: TRBV5-6
J: TRBJ2-7
size: .
D: .
CDR3: CASSLITGLNSYEQYF
DNA: TGTGCCAGCAGCTTGATTACAGGCCTGAATAGCTACGAGCAGTACTTC

V: TRBV18
J: TRBJ2-1
size: .
D: TRBD2
CDR3: CASSPPAGTKFNEQFF
DNA: TGTGCCAGCTCACCACCCGCCGGGACTAAATTCAATGAGCAGTTCTTC

V: TRBV12-5
J: TRBJ2-7
size: .
D: .
CDR3: CASGLQFSYEQYF
DNA: TGTGCTAGTGGTTTGCAGTTTTCCTACGAGCAGTACTTC

V: TRBV19
J: TRBJ1-1
size: .
D: .
CDR3: CASSMAPGSRPGAFF
DNA: TGTGCCAGTAGTATGGCCCCGGGATCCCGGCCCGGAGCTTTCTTT

V: TRBV19
J: TRBJ1-1
size: .
D: .
CDR3: CASTPDPWAEAFF
DNA: TGTGCCAGTACCCCGGACCCTTGGGCTGAAGCTTTCTTT

V: TRBV6-5
J: TRBJ1-5
size: .
D: .
CDR3: CASSYFQGNQPQHF
DNA: TGTGCCAGCAGTTACTTCCAGGGCAATCAGCCCCAGCATTTT

V: TRBV7-8
J: TRBJ2-5
size: .
D: TRBD1
CDR3: CASSPRDRGETQYF
DNA: TGTGCCAGCAGCCCCCGGGACAGGGGAGAGACCCAGTACTTC

V: TRBV6-5
J: TRBJ2-2
size: .
D: TRBD2
CDR3: CASSYLGLAPGELFF
DNA: TGTGCCAGCAGTTACCTCGGACTAGCGCCCGGGGAGCTGTTTTTT

V: TRBV7-3
J: TRBJ2-7
size: .
D: .
CDR3: CASIEWTDSYEQYF
DNA: TGTGCCAGCATCGAATGGACAGATTCCTACGAGCAGTACTTC

V: TRBV30
J: TRBJ2-3
size: .
D: TRBD2
CDR3: CAWSLGLAGGRYTQYF
DNA: TGTGCCTGGAGTCTCGGACTAGCGGGAGGTCGGTATACGCAGTATTTT

V: TRBV19
J: TRBJ1-1
size: .
D: TRBD1
CDR3: CASSQRGQGNTEAFF
DNA: TGTGCCAGTAGCCAACGGGGACAGGGGAACACTGAAGCTTTCTTT

V: TRBV30
J: TRBJ2-5
size: .
D: .
CDR3: CAWNLKGEETQYF
DNA: TGTGCCTGGAATCTAAAGGGGGAAGAGACCCAGTACTTC

V: TRBV29-1
J: TRBJ1-1
size: .
D: .
CDR3: CSVEWLNTEAFF
DNA: TGCAGCGTTGAATGGCTAAACACTGAAGCTTTCTTT

V: TRBV23-1
J: TRBJ2-3
size: .
D: TRBD1
CDR3: CASRDRGTDTQYF
DNA: TGCGCCAGCCGGGACAGGGGTACAGATACGCAGTATTTT

V: TRBV10-1
J: TRBJ2-7
size: .
D: TRBD1
CDR3: CASSDVGQGMYEQYF
DNA: TGCGCCAGCAGTGACGTGGGACAGGGGATGTACGAGCAGTACTTC

V: TRBV5-8
J: TRBJ1-1
size: .
D: .
CDR3: CASSLRVGHTTEAFF
DNA: TGTGCCAGCAGCTTGAGGGTTGGACACACCACTGAAGCTTTCTTT

V: TRBV9
J: TRBJ2-2
size: .
D: TRBD2
CDR3: CASSEPRGGLAGLNTGELFF
DNA: TGTGCCAGCAGCGAACCCCGGGGGGGACTAGCGGGACTTAACACCGGGGAGCTGTTTTTT

V: TRBV30
J: TRBJ1-5
size: .
D: .
CDR3: CAWNGRERQPQHF
DNA: TGTGCCTGGAATGGAAGGGAACGGCAGCCCCAGCATTTT

V: TRBV19
J: TRBJ2-7
size: .
D: TRBD1
CDR3: CASRPSGQGLYEQYF
DNA: TGTGCCAGTCGCCCGTCGGGACAGGGTTTATACGAGCAGTACTTC